Listed below are T cell receptor beta chains from one sample, sequenced in a study of neoadjuvant anti-PD-1 for oral cavity cancer. Profiling relied on immunoSEQ multiplex PCR, and the TCRdb table lists in-frame clones only, not all of them. The table lists over 80,000 clones, about four fifths of them singletons. Material: PBMCs, obtained before nivolumab (anti-PD-1) treatment. The receptors shown here come from a person between 40 and 79 years old with oral cavity squamous cell carcinoma. Both conserved end residues are part of each CDR3. A D gene is named only where the DNA matches it firmly. The size field is filled for only some rows; it gives once, few, many or a size class.

J gene | V gene | D gene | clone size | CDR3 protein | CDR3 DNA
TRBJ1-1 | TRBV19 | . | . | CASSPRGPMNTEAFF | TGTGCCAGTAGTCCCCGCGGGCCGATGAACACTGAAGCTTTCTTT
TRBJ1-2 | TRBV5-1 | . | . | CASRKWTVDYGYTF | TGCGCCAGCAGGAAGTGGACAGTGGACTATGGCTACACCTTC
TRBJ1-5 | TRBV19 | . | . | CASSPGVVQPQHF | TGTGCCAGTAGCCCAGGGGTGGTGCAGCCCCAGCATTTT
TRBJ2-5 | TRBV4-2 | . | . | CASSQARETQYF | TGTGCCAGCAGCCAGGCTAGGGAGACCCAGTACTTC
TRBJ2-5 | TRBV29-1 | . | . | CSVLEGSETQYF | TGCAGCGTTCTAGAGGGTTCAGAGACCCAGTACTTC
TRBJ2-2 | TRBV5-1 | . | . | CASSLGGQGGTGELFF | TGCGCCAGCAGCTTGGGAGGTCAGGGAGGAACCGGGGAGCTGTTTTTT
TRBJ1-2 | TRBV15 | TRBD1 | . | CATRQGGALGGYTF | TGTGCCACCAGACAGGGGGGGGCACTTGGTGGCTACACCTTC
TRBJ1-1 | TRBV30 | . | . | CAWSSKYVNTEAFF | TGTGCCTGGAGTAGTAAATATGTGAACACTGAAGCTTTCTTT
TRBJ2-2 | TRBV5-6 | TRBD1 | . | CASSWDRNTGELFF | TGTGCCAGCAGCTGGGACAGAAACACCGGGGAGCTGTTTTTT
TRBJ2-1 | TRBV4-1 | TRBD1 | few | CASSQVAGTGGFNEQFF | TGCGCCAGCAGCCAAGTGGCCGGGACAGGGGGCTTCAATGAGCAGTTCTTC
TRBJ2-3 | TRBV2 | . | . | CASSEGAGRADTQYF | TGTGCCAGCAGTGAAGGCGCGGGAAGGGCAGATACGCAGTATTTT
TRBJ1-4 | TRBV10-2 | . | . | CASSEMPGREKLFF | TGCGCCAGCAGTGAGATGCCGGGACGTGAAAAACTGTTTTTT
TRBJ2-3 | TRBV11-2 | . | . | CASSFRVAWEEGPDTQYF | TGTGCCAGCAGCTTTAGGGTTGCATGGGAGGAGGGACCAGATACGCAGTATTTT
TRBJ2-6 | TRBV5-1 | TRBD1 | . | CASSATGAGANVLTF | TGCGCCAGCAGCGCTACAGGGGCTGGGGCCAACGTCCTGACTTTC